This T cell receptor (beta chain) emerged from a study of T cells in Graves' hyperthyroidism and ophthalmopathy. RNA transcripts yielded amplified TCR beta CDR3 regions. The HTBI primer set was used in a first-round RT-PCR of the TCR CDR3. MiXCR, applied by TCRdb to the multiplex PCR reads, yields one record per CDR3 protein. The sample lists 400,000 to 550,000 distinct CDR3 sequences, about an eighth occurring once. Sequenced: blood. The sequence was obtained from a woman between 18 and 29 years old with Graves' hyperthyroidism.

This CDR3 is CASSLSRGLAGEETQYF. The CDR3 DNA sequence: TGTGCCAGCAGTTTATCGAGAGGGCTAGCGGGAGAAGAGACCCAGTACTTC. This chain joins TRBV27 and TRBJ2-5, with TRBD2 identical over 10 bases. CDR1 MNHEY and CDR2 SMNVEV come from the germline V gene (reference sequence). CDR3 length: 17 residues. Trimming cost V 0 bases and J 3 bases; bases outside gene matches: 7.